This T cell receptor beta chain stems from a study of T cells expressing NK-cell markers. Across the study: It was sorted CD3+CD56-NKG2C+, CD3+CD56+NKG2C- and CD3+CD56+NKG2C+ T cells that provided the TCR beta repertoires. Study-level points and caveats: A few donors showed these clonotypes also leading the CD3+CD56-NKG2C+ fraction. In six donors, dominant NKG2C+ clonotypes were roughly 1.0-7.5% of CD8+ T cells.

A word on this clonotype: Antigen specificity is unknown.

From its re-call of the 5' RACE reads, TCRdb lists each CDR3 protein once, without DNA. In all, the sample yields 550,000 to 600,000 distinct CDR3 sequences. CDR1 and CDR2 (germline): SGHRS, YFSETQ. CDR3 length: 17 amino acids. The material sequenced was blood T cells: a sorted CD56 or NKG2C T cell subset, CD4+ or CD8+ T cells, or bulk PBMC T cells (not recorded which). The clonotype was recovered from a man aged 18 to 35 in good health. The chain has TRBV5-1 and TRBJ2-1; TCRdb's assignment of TRBD1 cannot be checked, as there is no DNA. The CDR3 sequence: CASSTGGRVKSYNEQFF.